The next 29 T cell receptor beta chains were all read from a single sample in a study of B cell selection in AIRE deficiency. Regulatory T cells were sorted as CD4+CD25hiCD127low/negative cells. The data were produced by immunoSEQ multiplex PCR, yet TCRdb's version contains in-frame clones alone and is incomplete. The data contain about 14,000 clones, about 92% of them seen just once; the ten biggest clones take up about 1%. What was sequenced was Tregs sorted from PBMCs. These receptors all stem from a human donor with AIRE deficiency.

Here the CDR3 DNA reads TGTGCCAGCAGCTTCCAGGGGGGTCAGCCCCAGCATTTT. Translating gives CASSFQGGQPQHF. The genes are TRBV7-9 and TRBJ1-5, with TRBD1 identical over 7 bases. Germline loops: CDR1 SEHNR, CDR2 FQNEAQ (reference sequence). The CDR3 runs 13 residues. The J segment lost 6 bases and the V segment lost 3 bases, leaving 2 bases of the junction unmatched.

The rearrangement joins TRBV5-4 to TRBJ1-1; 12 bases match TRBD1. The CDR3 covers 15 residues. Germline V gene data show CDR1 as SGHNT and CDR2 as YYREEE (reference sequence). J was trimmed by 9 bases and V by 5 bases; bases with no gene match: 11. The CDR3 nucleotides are TGTGCCAGCAGGATGGGACAGGGGGCGGTGGATAAAGCTTTCTTT. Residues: CASRMGQGAVDKAFF. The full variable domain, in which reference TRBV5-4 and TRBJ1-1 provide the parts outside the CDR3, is ETGVTQSPTHLIKTRGQQVTLRCSSQSGHNTVSWYQQALGQGPQFIFQYYREEENGRGNFPPRFSGLQFPNYSSELNVNALELDDSALYLCASRMGQGAVDKAFFGQGTRLTVV.

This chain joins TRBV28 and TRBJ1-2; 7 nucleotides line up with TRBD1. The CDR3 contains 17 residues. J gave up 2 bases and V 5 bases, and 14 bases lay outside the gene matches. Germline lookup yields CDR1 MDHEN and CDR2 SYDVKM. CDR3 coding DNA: TGTGCCAGCAGTCAAACAACGCCGGGACAGTCCAACTATGGCTACACCTTC. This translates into CASSQTTPGQSNYGYTF.

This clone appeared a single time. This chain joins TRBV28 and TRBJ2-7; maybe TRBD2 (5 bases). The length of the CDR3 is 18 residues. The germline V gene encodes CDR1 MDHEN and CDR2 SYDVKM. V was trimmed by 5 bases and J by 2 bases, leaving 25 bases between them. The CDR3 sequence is CASSQPSDRTWATYEQYF. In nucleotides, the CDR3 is TGTGCCAGCAGTCAACCCTCCGATCGGACTTGGGCTACCTACGAGCAGTACTTC.

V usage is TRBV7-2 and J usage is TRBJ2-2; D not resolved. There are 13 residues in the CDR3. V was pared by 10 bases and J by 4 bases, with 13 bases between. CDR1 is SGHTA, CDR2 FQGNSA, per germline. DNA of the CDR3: TGTGCCACGTCACCAGACGTCACCGGGGAGCTGTTTTTT. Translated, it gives CATSPDVTGELFF.

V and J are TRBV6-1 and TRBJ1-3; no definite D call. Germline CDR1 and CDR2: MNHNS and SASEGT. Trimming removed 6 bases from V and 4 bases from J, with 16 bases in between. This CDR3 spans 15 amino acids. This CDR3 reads CASSPGLRRGNTIYF. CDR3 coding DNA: TGTGCCAGCAGCCCCGGGCTTAGGAGGGGAAACACCATATATTTT.

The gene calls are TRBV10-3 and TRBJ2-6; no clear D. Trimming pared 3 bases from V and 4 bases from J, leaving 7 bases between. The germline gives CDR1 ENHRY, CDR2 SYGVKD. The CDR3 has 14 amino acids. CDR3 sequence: CAISDGLGANVLTF. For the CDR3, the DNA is TGTGCCATCAGTGATGGGCTCGGGGCCAACGTCCTGACTTTC.

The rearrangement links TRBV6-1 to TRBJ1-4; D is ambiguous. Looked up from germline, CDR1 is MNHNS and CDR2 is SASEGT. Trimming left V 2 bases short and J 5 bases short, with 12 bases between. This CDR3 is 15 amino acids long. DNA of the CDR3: TGTGCCAGCAGTGAAACCCGACGGAGGAATGAAAAACTGTTTTTT. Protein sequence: CASSETRRRNEKLFF.

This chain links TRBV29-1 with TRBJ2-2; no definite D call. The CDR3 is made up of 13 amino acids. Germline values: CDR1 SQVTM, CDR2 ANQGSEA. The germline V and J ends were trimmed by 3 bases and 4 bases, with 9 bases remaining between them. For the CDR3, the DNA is TGCAGCGTTGAGTACGGAATCACCGGGGAGCTGTTTTTT. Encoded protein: CSVEYGITGELFF.

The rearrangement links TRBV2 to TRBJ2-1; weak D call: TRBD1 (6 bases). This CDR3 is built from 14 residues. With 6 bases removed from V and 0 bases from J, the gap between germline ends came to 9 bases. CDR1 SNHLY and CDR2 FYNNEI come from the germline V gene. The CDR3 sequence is CASRYRVSYNEQFF. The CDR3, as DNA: TGTGCCAGCAGATACAGGGTCTCCTACAATGAGCAGTTCTTC. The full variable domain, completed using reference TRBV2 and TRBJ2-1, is EPEVTQTPSHQVTQMGQEVILRCVPISNHLYFYWYRQILGQKVEFLVSFYNNEISEKSEIFDDQFSVERPDGSNFTLKIRSTKLEDSAMYFCASRYRVSYNEQFFGPGTRLTVL.

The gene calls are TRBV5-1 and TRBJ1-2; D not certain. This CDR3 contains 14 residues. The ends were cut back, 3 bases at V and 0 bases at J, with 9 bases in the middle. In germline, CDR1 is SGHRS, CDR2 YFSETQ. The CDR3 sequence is CASSYAPSNYGYTF. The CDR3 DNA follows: TGCGCCAGCAGCTACGCACCGTCTAACTATGGCTACACCTTC.

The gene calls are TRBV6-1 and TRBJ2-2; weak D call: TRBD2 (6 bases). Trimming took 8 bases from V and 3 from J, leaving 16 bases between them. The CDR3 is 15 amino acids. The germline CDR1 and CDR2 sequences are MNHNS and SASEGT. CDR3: CASRQEGLYTGELFF. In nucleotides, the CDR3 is TGTGCCAGCCGGCAGGAGGGCCTATACACCGGGGAGCTGTTTTTT.

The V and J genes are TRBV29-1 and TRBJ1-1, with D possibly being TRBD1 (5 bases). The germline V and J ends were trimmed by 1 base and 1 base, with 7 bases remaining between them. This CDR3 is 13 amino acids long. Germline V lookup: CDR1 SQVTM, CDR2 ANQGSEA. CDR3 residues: CSVEVGTNTEAFF. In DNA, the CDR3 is TGCAGCGTTGAAGTGGGGACGAACACTGAAGCTTTCTTT.

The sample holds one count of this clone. CDR3 DNA: TGTGCCGCCGTTTGGCGGGAGAGACAGTTCTTC. Residues: CAAVWRERQFF. The chain couples TRBV6-5 to TRBJ2-1; TRBD2 agrees at 7 bases. Germline loops: CDR1 MNHEY, CDR2 SVGAGI. Trimming removed 11 bases from V and 13 bases from J; junction bases left unmatched: 11. The CDR3 loop spans 11 amino acids.

CDR3 in DNA: TGTGCCAGCAGCCAAGAGCCGGGCCCTAAAGATACGCAGTATTTT. Amino acid sequence: CASSQEPGPKDTQYF. This chain joins TRBV4-2 and TRBJ2-3, with unresolved D. V was shortened by 0 bases and J by 5 bases, with 12 bases between the two germline ends. The V gene's germline CDR1 is LGHNA and CDR2 YNFKEQ. The length of the CDR3 is 15 residues.

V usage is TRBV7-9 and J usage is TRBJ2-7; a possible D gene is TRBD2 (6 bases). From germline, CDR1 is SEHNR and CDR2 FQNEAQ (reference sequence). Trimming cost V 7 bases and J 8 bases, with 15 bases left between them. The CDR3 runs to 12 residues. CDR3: CASTRGSGKQYF. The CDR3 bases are TGTGCCAGCACCCGGGGGAGTGGGAAGCAGTACTTC.

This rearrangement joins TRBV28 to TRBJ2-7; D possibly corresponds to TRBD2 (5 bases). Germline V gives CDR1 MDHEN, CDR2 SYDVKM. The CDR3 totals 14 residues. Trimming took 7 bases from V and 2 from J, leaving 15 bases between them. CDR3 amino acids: CASIKGVPPYEQYF. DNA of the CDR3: TGTGCCAGCATCAAGGGAGTTCCCCCCTACGAGCAGTACTTC. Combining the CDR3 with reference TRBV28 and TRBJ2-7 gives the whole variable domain DVKVTQSSRYLVKRTGEKVFLECVQDMDHENMFWYRQDPGLGLRLIYFSYDVKMKEKGDIPEGYSVSREKKERFSLILESASTNQTSMYLCASIKGVPPYEQYFGPGTRLTVT.

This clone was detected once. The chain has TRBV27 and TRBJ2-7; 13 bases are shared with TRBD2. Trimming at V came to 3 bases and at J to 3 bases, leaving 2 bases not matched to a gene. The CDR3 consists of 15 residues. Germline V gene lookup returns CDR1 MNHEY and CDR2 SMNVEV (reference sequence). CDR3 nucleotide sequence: TGTGCCAGCAGTTTCGGACTAGCGGGAGTCTACGAGCAGTACTTC. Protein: CASSFGLAGVYEQYF.

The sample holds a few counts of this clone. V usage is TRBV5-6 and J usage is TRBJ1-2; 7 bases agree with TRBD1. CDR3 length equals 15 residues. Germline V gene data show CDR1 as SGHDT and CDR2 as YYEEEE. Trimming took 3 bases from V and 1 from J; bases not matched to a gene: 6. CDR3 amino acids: CASSSYRGLNYGYTF. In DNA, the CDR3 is TGTGCCAGCAGCTCTTACAGGGGTCTTAACTATGGCTACACCTTC.

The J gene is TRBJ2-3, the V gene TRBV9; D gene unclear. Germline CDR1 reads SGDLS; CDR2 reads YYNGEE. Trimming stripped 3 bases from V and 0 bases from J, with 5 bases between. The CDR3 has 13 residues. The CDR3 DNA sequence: TGTGCCAGCAGCGCGGACAGCACAGATACGCAGTATTTT. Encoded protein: CASSADSTDTQYF.

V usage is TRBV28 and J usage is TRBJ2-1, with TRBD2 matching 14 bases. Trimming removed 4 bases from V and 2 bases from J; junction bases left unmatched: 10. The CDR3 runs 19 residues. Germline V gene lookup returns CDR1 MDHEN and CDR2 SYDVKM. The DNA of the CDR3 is TGTGCCAGCAGTTCCACCGGGACTAGCGGGAGTCCTGCCTACAATGAGCAGTTCTTC. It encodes CASSSTGTSGSPAYNEQFF.

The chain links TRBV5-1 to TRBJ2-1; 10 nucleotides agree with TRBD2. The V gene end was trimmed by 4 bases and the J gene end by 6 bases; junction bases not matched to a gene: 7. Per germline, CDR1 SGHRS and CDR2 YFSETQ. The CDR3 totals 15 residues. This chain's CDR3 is CASSIRTSGVNEQFF. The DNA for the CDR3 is TGCGCCAGCAGCATACGGACTAGCGGAGTCAATGAGCAGTTCTTC.

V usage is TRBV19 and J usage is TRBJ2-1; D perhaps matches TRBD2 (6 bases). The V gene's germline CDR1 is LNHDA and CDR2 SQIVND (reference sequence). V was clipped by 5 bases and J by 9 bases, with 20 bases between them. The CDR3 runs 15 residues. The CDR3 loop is CASSPRVLGGTEQFF. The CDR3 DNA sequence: TGTGCCAGTAGTCCCCGGGTTTTAGGAGGGACTGAGCAGTTCTTC.

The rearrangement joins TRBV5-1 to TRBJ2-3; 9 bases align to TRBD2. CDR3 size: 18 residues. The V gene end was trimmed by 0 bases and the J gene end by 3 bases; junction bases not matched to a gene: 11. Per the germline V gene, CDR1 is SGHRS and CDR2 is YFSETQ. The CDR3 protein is CASSLGPGAGGGTDTQYF. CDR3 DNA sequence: TGCGCCAGCAGCTTGGGGCCCGGAGCGGGAGGCGGGACAGATACGCAGTATTTT.

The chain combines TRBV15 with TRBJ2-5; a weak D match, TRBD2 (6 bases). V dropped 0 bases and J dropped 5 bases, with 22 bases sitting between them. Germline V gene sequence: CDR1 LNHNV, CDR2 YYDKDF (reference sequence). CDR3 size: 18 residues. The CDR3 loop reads CATSRDLLGGAGLETQYF. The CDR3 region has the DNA TGTGCCACCAGCAGAGATCTTTTGGGGGGAGCGGGTCTCGAGACCCAGTACTTC. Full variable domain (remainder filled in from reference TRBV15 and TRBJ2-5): DAMVIQNPRYQVTQFGKPVTLSCSQTLNHNVMYWYQQKSSQAPKLLFHYYDKDFNNEADTPDNFQSRRPNTSFCFLDIRSPGLGDTAMYLCATSRDLLGGAGLETQYFGPGTRLLVL.

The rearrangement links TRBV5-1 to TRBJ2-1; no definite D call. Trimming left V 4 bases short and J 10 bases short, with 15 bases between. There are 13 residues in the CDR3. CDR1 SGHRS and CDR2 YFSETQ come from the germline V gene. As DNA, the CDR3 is TGCGCCAGCAGCACCTCGGTGGAAAGGGAGCAGTTCTTC. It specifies CASSTSVEREQFF. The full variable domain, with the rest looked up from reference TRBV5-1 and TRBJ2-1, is KAGVTQTPRYLIKTRGQQVTLSCSPISGHRSVSWYQQTPGQGLQFLFEYFSETQRNKGNFPGRFSGRQFSNSRSEMNVSTLELGDSALYLCASSTSVEREQFFGPGTRLTVL.

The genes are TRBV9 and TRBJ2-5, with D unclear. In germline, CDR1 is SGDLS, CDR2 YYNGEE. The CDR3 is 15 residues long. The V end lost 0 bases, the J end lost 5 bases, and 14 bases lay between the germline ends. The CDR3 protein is CASSVAVGSVETQYF. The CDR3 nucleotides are TGTGCCAGCAGCGTAGCAGTGGGGTCGGTGGAGACCCAGTACTTC.

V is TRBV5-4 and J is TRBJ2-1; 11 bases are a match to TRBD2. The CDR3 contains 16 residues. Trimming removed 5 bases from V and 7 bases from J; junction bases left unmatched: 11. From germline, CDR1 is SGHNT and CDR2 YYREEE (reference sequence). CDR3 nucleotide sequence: TGTGCCAGCAGAGAGGGACTAGCGGTAACCTTGAATGAGCAGTTCTTC. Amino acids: CASREGLAVTLNEQFF.

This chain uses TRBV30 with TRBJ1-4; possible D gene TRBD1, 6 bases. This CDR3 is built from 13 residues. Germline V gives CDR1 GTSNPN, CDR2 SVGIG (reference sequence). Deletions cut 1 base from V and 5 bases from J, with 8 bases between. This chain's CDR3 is CAWSEDRNEKLFF. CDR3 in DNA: TGTGCCTGGAGTGAGGACAGAAATGAAAAACTGTTTTTT.